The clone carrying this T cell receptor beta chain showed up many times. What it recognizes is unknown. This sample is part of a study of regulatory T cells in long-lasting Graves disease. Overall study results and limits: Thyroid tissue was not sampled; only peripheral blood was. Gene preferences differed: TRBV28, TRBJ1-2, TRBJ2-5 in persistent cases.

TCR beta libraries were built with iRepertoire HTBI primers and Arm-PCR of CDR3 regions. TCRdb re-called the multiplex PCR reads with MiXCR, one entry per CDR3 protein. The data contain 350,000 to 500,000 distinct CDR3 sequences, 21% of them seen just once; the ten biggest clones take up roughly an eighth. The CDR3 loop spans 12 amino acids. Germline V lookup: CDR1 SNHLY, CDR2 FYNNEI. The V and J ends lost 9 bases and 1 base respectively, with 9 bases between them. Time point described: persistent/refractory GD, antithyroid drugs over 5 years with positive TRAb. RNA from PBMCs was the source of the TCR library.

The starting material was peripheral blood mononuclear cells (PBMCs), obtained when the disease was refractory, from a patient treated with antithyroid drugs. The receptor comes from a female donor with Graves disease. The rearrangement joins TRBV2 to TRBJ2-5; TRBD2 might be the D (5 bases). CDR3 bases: TGTGCCAGTCGACTAATCCAAGAGACCCAGTACTTC. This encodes CASRLIQETQYF.